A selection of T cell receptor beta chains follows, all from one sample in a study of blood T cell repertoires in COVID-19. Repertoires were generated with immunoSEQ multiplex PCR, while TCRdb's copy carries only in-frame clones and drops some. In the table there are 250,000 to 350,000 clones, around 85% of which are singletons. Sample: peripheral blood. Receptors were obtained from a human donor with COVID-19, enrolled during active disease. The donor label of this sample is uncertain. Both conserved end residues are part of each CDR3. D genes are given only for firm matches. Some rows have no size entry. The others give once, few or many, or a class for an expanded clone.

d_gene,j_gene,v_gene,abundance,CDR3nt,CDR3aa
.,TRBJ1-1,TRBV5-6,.,TGTGCCAGCAGCTTGTTTGGGGGCACGAACACTGAAGCTTTCTTT,CASSLFGGTNTEAFF
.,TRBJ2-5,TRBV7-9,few,TGTGCCAGCAGACCGGGACACTCTAGGCAAGAGACCCAGTACTTC,CASRPGHSRQETQYF
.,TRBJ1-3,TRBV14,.,TGTGCCAGCAGCCAAGGGACAGACTACTCTGGAAACACCATATATTTT,CASSQGTDYSGNTIYF
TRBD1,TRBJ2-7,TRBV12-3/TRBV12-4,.,TGTGCCAGCACAGGGGGTCCGGACGAGCAGTACTTC,CASTGGPDEQYF
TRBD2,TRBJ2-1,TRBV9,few,TGTGCCAGCAGCGCGGGACTAGCGGGAGGAAGTGAGCAGTTCTTC,CASSAGLAGGSEQFF
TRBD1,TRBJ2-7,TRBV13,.,TGTGCCAGCAGTCGGGCCAGGGGGACCTACGAGCAGTACTTC,CASSRARGTYEQYF
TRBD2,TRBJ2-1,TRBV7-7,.,TGTGCTAGCAGCTTAGACGCGGGAGCGGATAATGAGCAGTTCTTC,CASSLDAGADNEQFF
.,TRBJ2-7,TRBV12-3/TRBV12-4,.,TGTGCCAGCAGTCCCTCGGAGAGCAGAGAGCAGTACTTC,CASSPSESREQYF
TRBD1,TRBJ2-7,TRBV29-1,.,TGCAGCGTTGCGGAGGCAGGGGACAGCTACGAGCAGTACTTC,CSVAEAGDSYEQYF
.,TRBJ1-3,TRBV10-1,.,TGCGCCAGCAGTGAGTCCGTCCCTGGAAACACCATATATTTT,CASSESVPGNTIYF